These T cell receptor beta chains were read from a single sample in a study of blood T cell repertoires in COVID-19. This table comes from immunoSEQ multiplex PCR, and its TCRdb copy is limited to in-frame clones, with some not included. The data contain a few hundred thousand clones, approximately 82% of them singletons. The sequenced sample was peripheral blood. The receptors originated from a woman between 40 and 55 years old who had recovered from COVID-19. Each CDR3 is given with its conserved first and last residue. The order of the fields is CDR3 protein, clone size, J gene, V gene. Clone size appears in some rows only: once, few, many, or a class for an expanded clone.

CDR3 protein: CASSLVASGATTQYF; clone size: NA; J gene: TRBJ2-5; V gene: TRBV7-2
CDR3 protein: CASSLTGGPANYGYTF; clone size: NA; J gene: TRBJ1-2; V gene: TRBV4-3
CDR3 protein: CASGDSGTANTEAFF; clone size: NA; J gene: TRBJ1-1; V gene: TRBV28
CDR3 protein: CASSEIPGTLAPGYTF; clone size: NA; J gene: TRBJ1-2; V gene: TRBV19
CDR3 protein: CASSPPDRGEEKLFF; clone size: NA; J gene: TRBJ1-4; V gene: TRBV18
CDR3 protein: CASSPRTGSETQYF; clone size: once; J gene: TRBJ2-5; V gene: TRBV13
CDR3 protein: CAWSGTGGRSTDTQYF; clone size: NA; J gene: TRBJ2-3; V gene: TRBV30
CDR3 protein: CASSEQAIADTQYF; clone size: NA; J gene: TRBJ2-3; V gene: TRBV2
CDR3 protein: CASSLRSNGDSPLHF; clone size: NA; J gene: TRBJ1-6; V gene: TRBV18
CDR3 protein: CASSRGQAEQYF; clone size: once; J gene: TRBJ2-7; V gene: TRBV12-3/TRBV12-4
CDR3 protein: CASSLRVAGNTIYF; clone size: NA; J gene: TRBJ1-3; V gene: TRBV6-5
CDR3 protein: CASTDIRYNEQFF; clone size: NA; J gene: TRBJ2-1; V gene: TRBV28
CDR3 protein: CASRKPQAMNQPQHF; clone size: NA; J gene: TRBJ1-5; V gene: TRBV6-6
CDR3 protein: CASSLSTGGGTDTQYF; clone size: NA; J gene: TRBJ2-3; V gene: TRBV5-1
CDR3 protein: CSVLQGSFGYTF; clone size: NA; J gene: TRBJ1-2; V gene: TRBV29-1
CDR3 protein: CAISESLALATDTQYF; clone size: NA; J gene: TRBJ2-3; V gene: TRBV10-3
CDR3 protein: CASSPPGGDGYTF; clone size: NA; J gene: TRBJ1-2; V gene: TRBV28
CDR3 protein: CASIRTGTGNGYTF; clone size: NA; J gene: TRBJ1-2; V gene: TRBV7-2
CDR3 protein: CASSEMGMGGRPQHF; clone size: NA; J gene: TRBJ1-5; V gene: TRBV2
CDR3 protein: CASSGLHFQGYGYTF; clone size: NA; J gene: TRBJ1-2; V gene: TRBV9
CDR3 protein: CASSSGGGTDTQYF; clone size: NA; J gene: TRBJ2-3; V gene: TRBV7-3
CDR3 protein: CASSPNPPTISNQPQHF; clone size: NA; J gene: TRBJ1-5; V gene: TRBV4-3
CDR3 protein: CASSRQGNTEAFF; clone size: NA; J gene: TRBJ1-1; V gene: TRBV7-3
CDR3 protein: CAWIGDPGGVEAFF; clone size: NA; J gene: TRBJ1-1; V gene: TRBV30
CDR3 protein: CASSSRMTNTEAFF; clone size: NA; J gene: TRBJ1-1; V gene: TRBV7-9
CDR3 protein: CASSRQGETGELFF; clone size: few; J gene: TRBJ2-2; V gene: TRBV19
CDR3 protein: CASSEAGTGYGYTF; clone size: NA; J gene: TRBJ1-2; V gene: TRBV6-1
CDR3 protein: CASSVERDRVKFSNQPQHF; clone size: NA; J gene: TRBJ1-5; V gene: TRBV9
CDR3 protein: CASSSRIGNTIYF; clone size: NA; J gene: TRBJ1-3; V gene: TRBV7-2
CDR3 protein: CASSYSEGNSPLHF; clone size: NA; J gene: TRBJ1-6; V gene: TRBV6-2/TRBV6-3